The next 4 T cell receptor beta chains were all read from a single sample in a study of T cell repertoires in cytomegalovirus infection. MiXCR, applied by TCRdb to the reads, yields one record per CDR3 protein. In the table there are some 500,000 distinct CDR3 sequences, just under 40% of which are singletons. These receptors lack a known antigen. The source material was cultured PBMCs, sampled from culture after CMV antigen stimulation. Receptor source: a human donor in good health (CMV status not recorded). Some clones in this sample may be carry-over from other donors' samples.

Only a few counts were recorded for this clonotype. The V and J genes are TRBV4-1 and TRBJ2-3; a possible D gene is TRBD1 (6 bases). The CDR3 runs to 14 residues. Germline CDR1 MGHRA, CDR2 YSYEKL. V was clipped by 0 bases and J by 6 bases, with 10 bases between them. CDR3 protein: CASSQDPGVDTQYF. The CDR3 bases are TGCGCCAGCAGCCAAGACCCAGGGGTCGATACGCAGTATTTT.

This clonotype was counted only a few times. The V call is TRBV29-1, the J call TRBJ2-1; D not certain. Germline V gene lookup returns CDR1 SQVTM and CDR2 ANQGSEA. Trimming took 3 bases from V and 8 from J, leaving 11 bases between them. This CDR3 is 12 amino acids long. In DNA form, the CDR3 reads TGCAGCGTTGAGACGGTTAACTATGAGCAGTTCTTC. This gives the protein CSVETVNYEQFF.

This clonotype was counted a few times. The genes are TRBV6-6 and TRBJ1-5; D ambiguous. The length of the CDR3 is 16 residues. CDR1 is MNHNY, CDR2 SVGAGI, per germline (reference sequence). V was trimmed by 5 bases and J by 0 bases, leaving 14 bases between them. CDR3 sequence: CASSKRHGNSNQPQHF. The CDR3 coding sequence is TGTGCCAGCAGTAAGCGACACGGTAATAGCAATCAGCCCCAGCATTTT.

This clonotype was seen a handful of times. This chain connects TRBV2 to TRBJ1-2, with D unclear. There are 15 residues in the CDR3. The V and J ends lost 2 bases and 4 bases respectively, with 14 bases between them. Looked up from germline, CDR1 is SNHLY and CDR2 is FYNNEI. CDR3 region: CASSESVQDAYGYTF. CDR3 coding DNA: TGTGCCAGCAGTGAATCGGTGCAGGACGCCTATGGCTACACCTTC. Full variable domain (missing parts from reference TRBV2 and TRBJ1-2): EPEVTQTPSHQVTQMGQEVILRCVPISNHLYFYWYRQILGQKVEFLVSFYNNEISEKSEIFDDQFSVERPDGSNFTLKIRSTKLEDSAMYFCASSESVQDAYGYTFGSGTRLTVV.